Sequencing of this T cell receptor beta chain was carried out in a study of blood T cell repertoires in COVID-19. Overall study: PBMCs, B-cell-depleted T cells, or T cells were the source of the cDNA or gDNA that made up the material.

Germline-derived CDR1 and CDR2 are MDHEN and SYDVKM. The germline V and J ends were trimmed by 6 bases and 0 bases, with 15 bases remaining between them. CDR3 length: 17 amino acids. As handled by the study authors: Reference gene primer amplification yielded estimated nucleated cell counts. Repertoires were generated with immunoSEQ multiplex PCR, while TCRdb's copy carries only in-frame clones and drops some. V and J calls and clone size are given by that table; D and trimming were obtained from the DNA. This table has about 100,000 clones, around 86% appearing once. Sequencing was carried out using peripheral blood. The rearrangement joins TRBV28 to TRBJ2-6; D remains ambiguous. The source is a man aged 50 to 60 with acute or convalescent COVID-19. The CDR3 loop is CASSIQDLLSGANVLTF. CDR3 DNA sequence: TGTGCCAGCAGCATCCAGGATCTTCTCTCTGGGGCCAACGTCCTGACTTTC.